This is a list of T cell receptor beta chains from one sample in a study of blood T cell repertoires in COVID-19. Using immunoSEQ multiplex PCR, the repertoire was profiled, and TCRdb retains in-frame clones only, with some absent. The sample has over 130,000 clones; more than 80% are singletons. Source material: peripheral blood. The receptors stem from a woman aged 80 or older with acute or convalescent COVID-19. The CDR3 runs from the conserved cysteine through the conserved F or W. D genes are given only for firm matches. Clone size is not always given. Where it is, it says once, few, many or a class for expanded clones.

j_call	d_call	clone_size	v_call	cdr3_aa	cdr3_nt
TRBJ2-1	-	-	TRBV11-2	CASSLSSVNNEQFF	TGTGCCAGCAGCTTATCCTCCGTAAACAATGAGCAGTTCTTC
TRBJ2-7	TRBD1	-	TRBV6-5	CASNIGTGSYEQYF	TGTGCCAGCAACATCGGGACAGGATCCTACGAGCAGTACTTC
TRBJ2-1	-	-	TRBV6-2/TRBV6-3	CASSEITGSSYNEQFF	TGTGCCAGCAGTGAGATAACGGGTAGCTCCTACAATGAGCAGTTCTTC
TRBJ2-7	-	-	TRBV18	CASSPLGQIEQYF	TGTGCCAGCTCACCACTTGGACAGATCGAGCAGTACTTC
TRBJ1-4	-	-	TRBV19	CASSNRRAATNEKLFF	TGTGCCAGTAGTAACCGGCGTGCGGCAACTAATGAAAAACTGTTTTTT
TRBJ2-7	-	-	TRBV6-5	CASTAASYEQYF	TGTGCCAGCACAGCAGCGTCCTACGAGCAGTACTTC
TRBJ1-4	-	once	TRBV5-1	CASSSLPQATNEKLFF	TGCGCCAGCAGCTCCTTGCCGCAGGCAACTAATGAAAAACTGTTTTTT
TRBJ2-7	TRBD2	-	TRBV7-4	CCRPGGPREQYF	TGTTGCCGGCCGGGGGGGCCGCGCGAGCAGTACTTC
TRBJ1-4	-	-	TRBV19	CASTWASATNEKLFF	TGTGCCAGTACTTGGGCTTCCGCAACTAATGAAAAACTGTTTTTT
TRBJ1-5	-	few	TRBV15	CATSREQESIQPQHF	TGTGCCACCAGCAGAGAACAGGAGAGTATTCAGCCCCAGCATTTT
TRBJ2-5	TRBD1	-	TRBV5-1	CASSYLTGGPETQYF	TGCGCCAGCAGCTACTTGACAGGGGGGCCAGAGACCCAGTACTTC
TRBJ1-2	-	-	TRBV19	CASTAPGRANYGYTF	TGTGCCAGTACCGCACCTGGGAGGGCTAACTATGGCTACACCTTC
TRBJ1-1	-	-	TRBV2	CASSGGSTEAFF	TGTGCCAGCAGCGGAGGTAGCACTGAAGCTTTCTTT
TRBJ1-1	-	-	TRBV6-5	CASSYSPRQEAFF	TGTGCCAGCAGTTATTCCCCCCGACAGGAGGCTTTCTTT
TRBJ1-2	-	-	TRBV5-1	CASSYGPAGGYTF	TGCGCCAGCAGCTACGGGCCAGCGGGAGGCTACACCTTC
TRBJ1-6	TRBD1	once	TRBV6-2/TRBV6-3	CASSFDRDNSPLHF	TGTGCCAGCAGTTTCGACAGGGACAATTCACCCCTCCACTTT
TRBJ2-2	-	few	TRBV7-3	CASSLAGTPNTGELFF	TGTGCCAGCAGCCTAGCCGGGACACCGAACACCGGGGAGCTGTTTTTT
TRBJ2-4	TRBD2	-	TRBV11-2	CASSYSGGTVKNIQYF	TGTGCCAGCAGCTACAGCGGGGGAACTGTCAAAAACATTCAGTACTTC
TRBJ1-1	TRBD1	-	TRBV7-9	CASSPSDRGRTEAFF	TGTGCCAGCAGCCCCTCAGACAGGGGGCGAACTGAAGCTTTCTTT